This T cell receptor beta chain comes out of a study of blood T cells in healthy people across ages. A sample-barcoded 5' primer and a J-beta primer mix were used in a second PCR of roughly 7 to 11 cycles. TCRdb itself ran the 5' RACE reads through MiXCR, one entry per CDR3 protein. Among about 830,000 distinct CDR3 sequences listed, about 62% were seen once. Sequenced sample: blood. The receptor's source is a man aged 25-45 years in good health.

DNA of the CDR3: TGTGCCAGCAGTGAACAGTTGGACAGGGTGGTCAATGAGCAGTTCTTC. Its protein product is CASSEQLDRVVNEQFF. This sequence joins TRBV2 and TRBJ2-1; TRBD1 agrees at 8 bases. Trimming cost V 2 bases and J 6 bases; bases outside gene matches: 9. Germline V gene sequence: CDR1 SNHLY, CDR2 FYNNEI. The CDR3 totals 16 residues.